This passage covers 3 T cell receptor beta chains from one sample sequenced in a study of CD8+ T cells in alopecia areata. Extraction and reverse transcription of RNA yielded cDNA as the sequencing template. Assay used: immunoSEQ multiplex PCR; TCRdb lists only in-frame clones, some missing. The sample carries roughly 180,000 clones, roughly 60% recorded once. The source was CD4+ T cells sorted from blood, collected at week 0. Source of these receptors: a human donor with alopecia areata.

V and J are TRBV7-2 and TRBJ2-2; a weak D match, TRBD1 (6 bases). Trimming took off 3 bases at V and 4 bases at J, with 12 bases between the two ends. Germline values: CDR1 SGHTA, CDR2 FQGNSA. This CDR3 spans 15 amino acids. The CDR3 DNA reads TGTGCCAGCAGCTTCATAGGACAGATCACCGGGGAGCTGTTTTTT. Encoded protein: CASSFIGQITGELFF.

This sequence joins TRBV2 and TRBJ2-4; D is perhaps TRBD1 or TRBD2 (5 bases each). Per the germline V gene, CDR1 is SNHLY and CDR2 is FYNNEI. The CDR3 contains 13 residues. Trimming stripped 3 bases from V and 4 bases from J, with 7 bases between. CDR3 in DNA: TGTGCCAGCAGTGAGGGGGTAAAAAACATTCAGTACTTC. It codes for CASSEGVKNIQYF.

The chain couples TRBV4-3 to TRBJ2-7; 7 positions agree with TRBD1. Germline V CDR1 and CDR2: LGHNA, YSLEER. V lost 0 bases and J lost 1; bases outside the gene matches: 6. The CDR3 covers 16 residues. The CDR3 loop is CASSQDPGRGSYEQYF. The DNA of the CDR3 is TGCGCCAGCAGCCAAGATCCAGGCAGGGGGTCCTACGAGCAGTACTTC.